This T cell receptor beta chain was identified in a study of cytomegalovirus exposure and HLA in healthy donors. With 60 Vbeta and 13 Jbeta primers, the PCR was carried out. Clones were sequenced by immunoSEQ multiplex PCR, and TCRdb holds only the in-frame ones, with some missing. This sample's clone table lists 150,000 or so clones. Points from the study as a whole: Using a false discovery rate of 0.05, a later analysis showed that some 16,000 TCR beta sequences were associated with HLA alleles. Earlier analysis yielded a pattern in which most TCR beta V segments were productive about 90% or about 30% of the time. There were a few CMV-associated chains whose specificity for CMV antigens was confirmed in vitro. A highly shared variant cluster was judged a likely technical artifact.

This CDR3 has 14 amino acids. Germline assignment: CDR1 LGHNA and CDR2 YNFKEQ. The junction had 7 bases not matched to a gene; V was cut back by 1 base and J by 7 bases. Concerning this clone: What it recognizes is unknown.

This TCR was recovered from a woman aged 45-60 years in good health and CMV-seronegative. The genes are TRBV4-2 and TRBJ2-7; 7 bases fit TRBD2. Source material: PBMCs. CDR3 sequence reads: CASSQAGGRWEQYF. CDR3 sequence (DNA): TGTGCCAGCAGCCAAGCGGGGGGTAGGTGGGAGCAGTACTTC.